A single sample is the source of the 23 T cell receptor beta chains below, sequenced in a study of CD8 T cells in Susac syndrome. RNA, at 0.5 to 1 ug, was reverse transcribed with random hexamers. TCRdb recomputed calls from the immunoSEQ multiplex PCR reads with MiXCR, one row per CDR3 protein. The data contain some 110,000 distinct CDR3 sequences, about 92% of them singletons. Sequencing was done on a sample of CD4+ T cells from PBMCs. These receptor sequences come from a human donor with multiple sclerosis.

The chain carries TRBV11-3 and TRBJ1-3; D remains unclear. Germline V gives CDR1 SGHNT, CDR2 YENEEA. The CDR3 spans 11 residues. The V end lost 4 bases, the J end lost 7 bases, and 5 bases lay between the germline ends. The CDR3 DNA reads TGTGCCAGCAGCTCCGATAACACCATATATTTT. Protein product: CASSSDNTIYF.

This clonotype was counted only a few times. This rearrangement joins TRBV7-9 to TRBJ2-1, with unresolved D. V dropped 2 bases and J dropped 5 bases, with 1 base sitting between them. The CDR3 totals 11 residues. In germline, CDR1 is SEHNR, CDR2 FQNEAQ (reference sequence). The CDR3 here is CASSLHNEQFF. CDR3 nucleotides: TGTGCCAGCAGCTTACACAATGAGCAGTTCTTC. The variable domain in full, completed from reference TRBV7-9 and TRBJ2-1, reads DTGVSQNPRHKITKRGQNVTFRCDPISEHNRLYWYRQTLGQGPEFLTYFQNEAQLEKSRLLSDRFSAERPKGSFSTLEIQRTEQGDSAMYLCASSLHNEQFFGPGTRLTVL.

This chain joins TRBV19 and TRBJ1-3; 10 bases fit TRBD1. Per the germline V gene, CDR1 is LNHDA and CDR2 is SQIVND (reference sequence). The length of the CDR3 is 18 residues. The J segment lost 2 bases and the V segment lost 7 bases, leaving 14 bases of the junction unmatched. This chain's CDR3 is CASTPDRGAQGTGNTIYF. CDR3 DNA: TGTGCCAGTACCCCGGACAGGGGGGCCCAGGGCACTGGAAACACCATATATTTT.

V and J are TRBV30 and TRBJ2-6, with D unresolved. The V end lost 5 bases, the J end lost 0 bases, and 5 bases lay between the germline ends. Germline V CDR1 and CDR2: GTSNPN, SVGIG (reference sequence). The CDR3 contains 13 residues. The CDR3 region is CAWVFSGANVLTF. The CDR3 bases are TGTGCCTGGGTTTTCTCTGGGGCCAACGTCCTGACTTTC.

The rearrangement links TRBV9 to TRBJ1-6; 8 bases map to TRBD1. The CDR3 is 15 residues long. Germline V gene data show CDR1 as SGDLS and CDR2 as YYNGEE. The J segment lost 9 bases and the V segment lost 0 bases, leaving 5 bases of the junction unmatched. The CDR3 nucleotides read TGTGCCAGCAGCGTAGGAACAGGGGGGTCTTCACCCCTCCACTTT. It translates to CASSVGTGGSSPLHF.

The CDR3 is CASSPGRGYTF. Written as DNA, the CDR3 is TGTGCCAGCAGTCCGGGTCGCGGCTACACCTTC. The V and J genes are TRBV6-5 and TRBJ1-2; D gene uncertain. CDR1 and CDR2 (germline): MNHEY, SVGAGI. CDR3 size: 11 residues. V lost 5 bases and J 8 bases, leaving 9 bases between the germline ends.

The rearrangement links TRBV14 to TRBJ1-5; 9 nucleotides align to TRBD1. Germline values: CDR1 SGHDN, CDR2 FVKESK. J lost 9 bases, V lost 2 bases, and 8 bases had no gene match. The CDR3 is made up of 15 amino acids. The CDR3 DNA is TGTGCCAGCAGCCAAAGGGGACAGGGCTTAAGGCCCCAGCATTTT. Translating gives CASSQRGQGLRPQHF.

This chain uses TRBV7-2 with TRBJ2-5; possible D gene TRBD1, 5 bases. Germline loops: CDR1 SGHTA, CDR2 FQGNSA. V was cut by 7 bases and J by 4 bases, with 13 bases left in between. This CDR3 spans 13 amino acids. The CDR3 reads CASTRQFTETQYF. The CDR3 DNA sequence: TGTGCCAGCACCCGACAGTTTACAGAGACCCAGTACTTC.

This clonotype showed up just once. The chain has TRBV20-1 and TRBJ1-1, with D perhaps TRBD1 (6 bases). CDR3 length equals 13 residues. V gave up 0 bases and J gave up 10 bases, with 15 bases separating them. Germline V gives CDR1 DFQATT, CDR2 SNEGSKA (reference sequence). Written as DNA, the CDR3 is TGCAGTGCTAGAGATTTGAACAGGGTAGGAGCTTTCTTT. This gives the protein CSARDLNRVGAFF.

The CDR3 here is CASSPGTIPGGYTF. CDR3 nucleotides: TGCGCCAGCAGCCCCGGAACGATACCGGGTGGCTACACCTTC. The rearrangement uses TRBV4-3 and TRBJ1-2; D is ambiguous. This CDR3 region has 14 residues. Germline loops: CDR1 LGHNA, CDR2 YSLEER. The V end was cut by 4 bases, the J end by 7 bases, with 16 bases between.

The chain combines TRBV3-1 with TRBJ1-1, with D perhaps TRBD1 (6 bases). V lost 1 base, J lost 4 bases, and 13 bases lay in between. The germline gives CDR1 LGHDT, CDR2 YNNKEL (reference sequence). The CDR3 is made up of 15 amino acids. DNA of the CDR3: TGTGCCAGCAGCCAAGTCAGCGGGGGGCGCACTGAAGCTTTCTTT. This gives the protein CASSQVSGGRTEAFF.

Worth noting for this clonotype: The junction departs from germline at one end; a sequencing error may be responsible. The chain links TRBV3-1 to TRBJ2-3; D ambiguous. Looked up from germline, CDR1 is LGHDT and CDR2 is YNNKEL (reference sequence). The CDR3 covers 16 residues. As DNA, the CDR3 is TGTGCCAGCGGCCACACCCGGACGAGTAGCACAGATACGCAGTATTTT. Translated, it gives CASGHTRTSSTDTQYF.

V and J are TRBV23-1 and TRBJ2-7; D may be TRBD1 (6 bases). TRBV23-1 belongs to the ORF category, with a function that is uncertain. The CDR3 is 15 residues long. V was clipped by 10 bases and J by 2 bases, with 21 bases between them. In DNA form, the CDR3 reads TGCGCCAACAGCCCCCCAGGGGCTCCTCCCTACGAGCAGTACTTC. It specifies CANSPPGAPPYEQYF.

In its sample, this clonotype was seen once. V and J are TRBV20-1 and TRBJ1-2, with TRBD1 matching 9 bases. Germline V gene sequence: CDR1 DFQATT, CDR2 SNEGSKA (reference sequence). This CDR3 region has 13 residues. The ends lost 8 bases at V and 5 bases at J; junction bases unmatched: 9. The CDR3 nucleotides read TGCAGTACGAACAGGGGGCGGACATATGGCTACACCTTC. Protein: CSTNRGRTYGYTF.

J is TRBJ1-1 and V is TRBV6-2 or TRBV6-3; possibly TRBD1 for D (5 bases). V shed 6 bases and J shed 0 bases, with 11 bases lying between them. Germline V gene lookup returns CDR1 MNHEY and CDR2 SVGEGT. This CDR3 is 14 amino acids long. As DNA, the CDR3 is TGTGCCAGCAGGCGGGGACGGATGAACACTGAAGCTTTCTTT. This gives the protein CASRRGRMNTEAFF.

The V and J genes are TRBV11-2 and TRBJ2-4; no definite D call. The V gene's germline CDR1 is SGHAT and CDR2 FQNNGV. V lost 11 bases, J lost 0 bases, and 11 bases lay in between. CDR3 length: 13 residues. CDR3 bases: TGTGCCGTCCGAATTCTAGCCAAAAACATTCAGTACTTC. Translating it yields CAVRILAKNIQYF.

The CDR3 DNA reads as TGCGCCAGCAGCTTGGTACGAAGCTCCTACAATGAGCAGTTCTTC. Residues: CASSLVRSSYNEQFF. The rearrangement uses TRBV5-1 and TRBJ2-1; D is uncertain. In germline, CDR1 is SGHRS, CDR2 YFSETQ. The CDR3 length is 15 residues. V was trimmed by 0 bases and J by 0 bases, leaving 7 bases between them.

V and J are TRBV7-8 and TRBJ1-2; 7 bases match TRBD1. Germline assignment: CDR1 SGHVS and CDR2 FQNEAQ. V lost 4 bases to trimming and J lost 4 bases; unmatched junction nucleotides: 9. The CDR3 totals 15 residues. This CDR3 is CASSSQGGATYGYTF. CDR3 DNA sequence: TGTGCCAGCAGCTCCCAGGGGGGCGCAACCTATGGCTACACCTTC. Supplemented by reference TRBV7-8 and TRBJ1-2, the full variable domain reads GAGVSQSPRYKVAKRGQDVALRCDPISGHVSLFWYQQALGQGPEFLTYFQNEAQLDKSGLPSDRFFAERPEGSVSTLKIQRTQQEDSAVYLCASSSQGGATYGYTFGSGTRLTVV.

The chain employs TRBV5-6 and TRBJ1-5; the match to TRBD1 covers 8 bases. Trimming cost V 2 bases and J 7 bases; bases outside gene matches: 11. CDR1 is SGHDT, CDR2 YYEEEE, per germline. CDR3 length: 16 amino acids. The CDR3 DNA follows: TGTGCCAGCAGCTTCGGTGCAGGGGGCTCGATACAGCCCCAGCATTTT. Translating it yields CASSFGAGGSIQPQHF.

The rearrangement uses TRBV28 and TRBJ2-3; 11 bases map to TRBD2. Germline lookup yields CDR1 MDHEN and CDR2 SYDVKM. After removal of 5 bases from V and 0 bases from J, the junction contained 4 bases not matched to a gene. CDR3 length: 16 amino acids. CDR3 sequence reads: CASSVASGGSTDTQYF. The CDR3 DNA sequence: TGTGCCAGCAGTGTGGCTAGCGGGGGGAGCACAGATACGCAGTATTTT.

This clonotype was seen a handful of times. The rearrangement links TRBV19 to TRBJ1-5; D might be TRBD1 (5 bases). V was trimmed by 4 bases and J by 5 bases, leaving 6 bases between them. This CDR3 is 12 amino acids long. Germline values: CDR1 LNHDA, CDR2 SQIVND (reference sequence). In nucleotides, the CDR3 is TGTGCCAGTAGTAGGGGGGATCAGCCCCAGCATTTT. Its translation is CASSRGDQPQHF.

This clonotype was counted between two and nine times. The genes are TRBV14 and TRBJ1-6; D might be TRBD1 (6 bases). Trimming removed 4 bases from V and 9 bases from J, with 13 bases in between. Germline V gene lookup returns CDR1 SGHDN and CDR2 FVKESK. This CDR3 is 14 amino acids long. The CDR3 protein is CASSRGGAGSPLHF. CDR3 DNA sequence: TGTGCCAGCAGCCGGGGGGGGGCCGGTTCACCCCTCCACTTT.

The V and J genes are TRBV5-6 and TRBJ2-7; a weak D match, TRBD1 (5 bases). This CDR3 contains 15 residues. The germline V gene has CDR1 SGHDT and CDR2 YYEEEE. V lost 4 bases and J lost 3, with 17 bases in between. In DNA, the CDR3 is TGTGCCAGCAGCGAAGCAAGGCAGGGAAGCTACGAGCAGTACTTC. Translating gives CASSEARQGSYEQYF. Full variable domain (rest looked up from reference TRBV5-6 and TRBJ2-7): DAGVTQSPTHLIKTRGQQVTLRCSPKSGHDTVSWYQQALGQGPQFIFQYYEEEERQRGNFPDRFSGHQFPNYSSELNVNALLLGDSALYLCASSEARQGSYEQYFGPGTRLTVT.